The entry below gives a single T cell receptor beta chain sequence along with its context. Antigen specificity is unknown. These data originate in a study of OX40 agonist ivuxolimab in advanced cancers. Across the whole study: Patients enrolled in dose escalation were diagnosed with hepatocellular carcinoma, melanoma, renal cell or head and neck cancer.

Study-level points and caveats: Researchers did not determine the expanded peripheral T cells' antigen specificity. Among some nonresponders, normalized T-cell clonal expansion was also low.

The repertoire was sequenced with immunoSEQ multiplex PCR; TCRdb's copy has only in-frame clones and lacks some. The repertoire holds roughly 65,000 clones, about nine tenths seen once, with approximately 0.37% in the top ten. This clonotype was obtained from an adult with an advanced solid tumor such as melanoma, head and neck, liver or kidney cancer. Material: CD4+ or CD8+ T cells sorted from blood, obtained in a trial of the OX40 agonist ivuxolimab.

CDR3 sequence: CASSQGRWEAFF. The CDR3 DNA reads TGTGCCAGCAGCCAAGGTCGGTGGGAAGCTTTCTTT. This sequence joins TRBV14 and TRBJ1-1; D gene uncertain. The V end lost 1 base, the J end lost 8 bases, and 8 bases lay between the germline ends. The CDR3 has 12 residues. CDR1 is SGHDN and CDR2 is FVKESK in the germline V gene.